Each of the 15 T cell receptor beta chains below was sequenced from the same sample in a study of regulatory T cells in long-lasting Graves disease. As to time point: newly diagnosed GD, antithyroid drugs for less than 3 months. TCR sequences were obtained from RNA taken from PBMCs. Assembly of TCR beta libraries relied on iRepertoire HTBI primers together with Arm-PCR of CDR3 regions. Each CDR3 protein is one row after TCRdb ran MiXCR on the multiplex PCR reads. Of some 220,000 distinct CDR3 sequences listed, about 19% are singletons. The same sample was also used in a study of T cells in Graves' hyperthyroidism and ophthalmopathy.

The sample was peripheral blood mononuclear cells (PBMCs), taken at new diagnosis, from a patient treated with antithyroid drugs. These receptors were obtained from a woman in her twenties or thirties with Graves disease.

This clonotype was picked up a small number of times. The junction does not match germline at one end; this may be a read error. The CDR3, as DNA: TGTGCTAGCAGCCCAGGGAGCCCCGGGGAGCTGTTTTTT. This sequence encodes CASSPGSPGELFF. The chain links TRBV7-7 to TRBJ2-2; the D gene could be TRBD1 or TRBD2 (5 bases each). The length of the CDR3 is 13 residues. Germline V gene sequence: CDR1 SSHAT, CDR2 FNYEAQ (reference sequence).

Concerning this clonotype: A far bigger clonotype differs at one base, so this is likely a read error. This rearrangement joins TRBV6-2 or TRBV6-3 to TRBJ1-2, with 8 bases lining up with TRBD1. CDR3 length: 15 residues. Germline trimming cut 5 bases from V and 2 bases from J; bases unmatched to any gene: 7. The germline V gene has CDR1 MNHEY and CDR2 SVGEGT. CDR3 loop: CASSPRQGNNYGYTF. The CDR3 DNA reads as TGTGCCAGCAGTCCCCGACAGGGGAACAACTATGGCTACACCTTC.

This clonotype was recorded at least ten times. The V call is TRBV14, the J call TRBJ2-7, with D unclear. The CDR3 spans 13 residues. Germline V lookup: CDR1 SGHDN, CDR2 FVKESK. V was clipped by 4 bases and J by 3 bases, with 10 bases between them. The CDR3 region has the DNA TGTGCCAGCAGCCCCACACAGATCTACGAGCAGTACTTC. The encoded protein is CASSPTQIYEQYF.

This clonotype was counted a few times. A far larger clone is a single base away, which makes a read error likely. CDR3 coding DNA: TGTGCCACCCGGACTAGCGGGAGTAAGGATGAGCAGTACTTC. Translated: CATRTSGSKDEQYF. The chain has TRBV10-3 and TRBJ2-7; 13 nucleotides line up with TRBD2. J was trimmed by 7 bases and V by 10 bases; bases with no gene match: 10. The CDR3 loop spans 14 amino acids. Germline assignment: CDR1 ENHRY and CDR2 SYGVKD.

This clonotype was detected ten times or more. The V gene is TRBV18, the J gene TRBJ1-1, with a tentative D call TRBD1 (5 bases). Trimming took off 1 base at V and 2 bases at J, with 17 bases between the two ends. CDR3 length: 17 residues. Germline V CDR1 and CDR2: KGHSH, LQKENI. CDR3 residues: CASSPHPPGRSNTEAFF. As DNA, the CDR3 is TGTGCCAGCTCACCACATCCCCCGGGACGGAGCAACACTGAAGCTTTCTTT.

CDR3 loop: CASQRTGGSTDTQYF. The CDR3 coding sequence is TGTGCCAGCCAACGGACAGGGGGTAGCACAGATACGCAGTATTTT. The V call is TRBV5-8, the J call TRBJ2-3; 10 bases are a match to TRBD1. Germline-derived CDR1 and CDR2 are SGHTS and YDEGEE. The V gene end was trimmed by 7 bases and the J gene end by 0 bases; junction bases not matched to a gene: 5. The CDR3 runs 15 residues.

This clonotype has at least ten counts. This chain links TRBV30 with TRBJ1-1, with a weak D call TRBD1 (5 bases). Germline-derived CDR1 and CDR2 are GTSNPN and SVGIG (reference sequence). This CDR3 comprises 14 residues. Trimming removed 5 bases from V and 0 bases from J, with 13 bases in between. In nucleotides, the CDR3 is TGTGCCTGGGCTGTCGGGACGGTGAACACTGAAGCTTTCTTT. This codes for CAWAVGTVNTEAFF.

This clonotype was observed many times. The chain carries TRBV4-2 and TRBJ1-2, with D possibly being TRBD1 (5 bases). There are 14 residues in the CDR3. Germline values: CDR1 LGHNA, CDR2 YNFKEQ. V shed 6 bases and J shed 1 base, with 12 bases lying between them. CDR3 amino acids: CASSPQQVNYGYTF. The CDR3 DNA is TGTGCCAGCAGTCCTCAACAGGTTAACTATGGCTACACCTTC.

The CDR3 sequence is CAWSGSGGGDTQYF. CDR3 DNA sequence: TGTGCCTGGAGTGGTAGCGGGGGGGGAGATACGCAGTATTTT. The J gene is TRBJ2-3, the V gene TRBV30; TRBD2 matches at 11 bases. CDR1 is GTSNPN, CDR2 SVGIG, per germline (reference sequence). The V segment lost 1 base and the J segment 5 bases; nucleotides outside the gene matches: 2. The CDR3 totals 14 residues.

About this clonotype itself: This may come from a read error, since a much larger clone is one base off. The rearrangement links TRBV20-1 to TRBJ2-5, with TRBD1 matching over 7 bases. The CDR3 loop spans 13 amino acids. With 5 bases clipped from V and 3 bases from J, the junction kept 6 bases outside the gene matches. Germline V lookup: CDR1 DFQATT, CDR2 SNEGSKA (reference sequence). The CDR3 sequence is CSARDSGKETQYF. The CDR3 bases are TGCAGTGCTCGGGACAGCGGTAAAGAGACCCAGTACTTC.

The rearrangement links TRBV28 to TRBJ1-5; 9 nucleotides agree with TRBD1. The length of the CDR3 is 14 residues. Germline loops: CDR1 MDHEN, CDR2 SYDVKM. Trimming cost V 5 bases and J 5 bases; bases outside gene matches: 4. CDR3 protein: CASSPGTGHQPQHF. CDR3 DNA sequence: TGTGCCAGCAGTCCCGGGACAGGGCATCAGCCCCAGCATTTT.

This clonotype was observed a few times. This chain links TRBV7-3 with TRBJ2-5, with 7 bases fitting TRBD1. V shed 5 bases and J 5 bases; nucleotides not matched to a gene: 5. Looked up from germline, CDR1 is SGHTA and CDR2 is FQGTGA. CDR3 size: 13 residues. The DNA of the CDR3 is TGTGCCAGCAGCAGGGACAGACGGGAGACCCAGTACTTC. The encoded protein is CASSRDRRETQYF.

This clonotype was seen more than once but under ten times. This rearrangement joins TRBV6-1 to TRBJ2-1; 8 bases line up with TRBD2. Per the germline V gene, CDR1 is MNHNS and CDR2 is SASEGT. The CDR3 totals 20 residues. Trimming at V came to 5 bases and at J to 7 bases, leaving 25 bases not matched to a gene. The CDR3 DNA follows: TGTGCCAGCAGTCGGACGCCCGGCTGGGACCAGCGGGAGAAGGGTAATGAGCAGTTCTTC. Its translation is CASSRTPGWDQREKGNEQFF.

The genes are TRBV7-9 and TRBJ2-2, with 8 bases fitting TRBD2. CDR1 SEHNR and CDR2 FQNEAQ come from the germline V gene (reference sequence). The CDR3 has 18 amino acids. Trimming took 0 bases from V and 1 from J; bases not matched to a gene: 7. CDR3 in amino acids: CASSLAPGLEGNTGELFF. In DNA form, the CDR3 reads TGTGCCAGCAGCTTAGCCCCGGGACTAGAGGGGAACACCGGGGAGCTGTTTTTT. The variable domain in full, completed from reference TRBV7-9 and TRBJ2-2, reads DTGVSQNPRHKITKRGQNVTFRCDPISEHNRLYWYRQTLGQGPEFLTYFQNEAQLEKSRLLSDRFSAERPKGSFSTLEIQRTEQGDSAMYLCASSLAPGLEGNTGELFFGEGSRLTVL.

This clonotype has a count of ten or more. This chain links TRBV7-2 with TRBJ1-3, with a possible D match to TRBD1 (5 bases). CDR3 length: 14 amino acids. Trimming left V 2 bases short and J 2 bases short, with 7 bases between. CDR1 SGHTA and CDR2 FQGNSA come from the germline V gene. CDR3 sequence reads: CASSLRGAGNTIYF. CDR3 nucleotide sequence: TGTGCCAGCAGCTTAAGAGGGGCTGGAAACACCATATATTTT. The complete variable domain, with remaining parts taken from reference TRBV7-2 and TRBJ1-3, reads GAGVSQSPSNKVTEKGKDVELRCDPISGHTALYWYRQSLGQGLEFLIYFQGNSAPDKSGLPSDRFSAERTGGSVSTLTIQRTQQEDSAVYLCASSLRGAGNTIYFGEGSWLTVV.